Listed below are T cell receptor beta chains from one sample, sequenced in a study of somatic mutations in cytotoxic T cells in rheumatoid arthritis. Produced via immunoSEQ multiplex PCR; TCRdb's table is partial and in-frame only. The sample shows about 8,600 clones, roughly 76% of them seen only once. Sequencing used CD8+ T cells sorted from blood. The receptors originated from a woman aged 45-60 years in good health. CDR3s include the opening cysteine and the closing phenylalanine or tryptophan. The order of the fields is D gene, V gene, clone size, J gene, CDR3 protein, CDR3 DNA. A D gene is named only where the DNA matches it firmly. The size of a clone is reported for some rows only, either as once, few or many, or as a class for expanded clones.

TRBD1	TRBV2	.	TRBJ1-2	CASRTGTEALNYGYTF	TGTGCCAGCAGGACAGGGACGGAGGCTTTAAACTATGGCTACACCTTC
TRBD1	TRBV27	.	TRBJ2-7	CASSPGTGGYEQYF	TGTGCCAGCAGCCCGGGGACAGGGGGGTACGAGCAGTACTTC
TRBD1	TRBV19	.	TRBJ2-7	CASKTGTGSSYEQYF	TGTGCCAGTAAGACCGGGACAGGGAGCTCCTACGAGCAGTACTTC
.	TRBV7-5	.	TRBJ2-7	CARSSKTNTADWGYRYEQYF	TGTGCCAGAAGCTCTAAAACGAACACGGCTGACTGGGGCTACAGATACGAGCAGTACTTC
TRBD2	TRBV14	.	TRBJ2-3	CASSHLGLAEDTQYF	TGTGCCAGCAGCCATCTCGGTCTAGCGGAAGATACGCAGTATTTT
.	TRBV4-2	.	TRBJ1-1	CASSQILDSLNTEAFF	TGTGCCAGCAGCCAGATACTTGACAGTTTGAACACTGAAGCTTTCTTT
.	TRBV4-1	.	TRBJ1-1	CASSLEAGNTEAFF	TGCGCCAGCAGCCTAGAAGCGGGCAACACTGAAGCTTTCTTT
TRBD1	TRBV29-1	.	TRBJ2-3	CSGEDRNTDTQYF	TGCAGCGGAGAGGACAGGAACACAGATACGCAGTATTTT
.	TRBV7-8	.	TRBJ2-1	CASSSLPGQGTSGSYNEQFF	TGTGCCAGCAGCTCACTTCCGGGACAGGGGACTAGCGGATCATACAATGAGCAGTTCTTC
.	TRBV13	.	TRBJ1-1	CASSLATYTEAFF	TGTGCCAGCAGCTTAGCGACATACACTGAAGCTTTCTTT
TRBD2	TRBV5-4	.	TRBJ2-1	CASSTTSGVNEQFF	TGTGCCAGCAGCACGACTAGCGGGGTGAATGAGCAGTTCTTC
TRBD2	TRBV18	.	TRBJ2-7	CASSPGSGATYEQYF	TGTGCCAGCTCACCGGGTAGCGGGGCAACCTACGAGCAGTACTTC
.	TRBV29-1	.	TRBJ1-1	CSVELATSTEAFF	TGCAGCGTTGAATTAGCCACGTCCACTGAAGCTTTCTTT
.	TRBV27	.	TRBJ1-1	CASSQQKLNTEAFF	TGTGCCAGCAGTCAACAGAAACTGAACACTGAAGCTTTCTTT
TRBD2	TRBV5-4	.	TRBJ2-3	CASSSGGNTQYF	TGTGCCAGCAGCAGCGGGGGCAATACGCAGTATTTT
TRBD1	TRBV28	.	TRBJ2-7	CASSSWGTGVYEQYF	TGTGCCAGCAGTTCATGGGGGACAGGGGTCTACGAGCAGTACTTC
TRBD1	TRBV7-9	.	TRBJ1-2	CASSQPGGFGYTF	TGTGCCAGCAGCCAACCAGGGGGTTTCGGCTACACCTTC
.	TRBV2	.	TRBJ2-7	CASSASRRGHSYEQYF	TGTGCCAGCAGTGCCAGCCGGCGGGGCCATTCCTACGAGCAGTACTTC
.	TRBV10-3	.	TRBJ1-2	CAISESSPVYGYTF	TGTGCCATCAGTGAGTCGTCGCCAGTTTACGGCTACACCTTC
.	TRBV4-2	few	TRBJ2-7	CASSQGWQGNYEQYF	TGTGCCAGCAGCCAAGGGTGGCAGGGGAACTACGAGCAGTACTTC
TRBD1	TRBV4-1	.	TRBJ2-3	CASSQEGQGAIAGGTDTQYF	TGCGCCAGCAGCCAAGAGGGACAGGGGGCCATAGCGGGGGGCACAGATACGCAGTATTTT
TRBD2	TRBV28	.	TRBJ2-1	CASTAGGAVNGNEQFF	TGTGCCAGCACGGCCGGGGGGGCCGTGAATGGCAATGAGCAGTTCTTC
.	TRBV30	.	TRBJ1-5	CAWSVGGGSGKLRGNQPQHF	TGTGCCTGGAGTGTAGGGGGTGGGTCCGGGAAACTTAGGGGCAATCAGCCCCAGCATTTT
.	TRBV5-4	.	TRBJ2-7	CASGHRGDSYEQYF	TGTGCCAGCGGACATAGGGGCGACTCCTACGAGCAGTACTTC
TRBD2	TRBV5-6	.	TRBJ2-7	CASSSETMGGSSYEQYF	TGTGCCAGCAGCTCGGAGACGATGGGGGGGAGCTCCTACGAGCAGTACTTC
.	TRBV6-1	.	TRBJ1-1	CASGRAATEAFF	TGTGCCTCCGGCAGGGCGGCCACTGAAGCTTTCTTT
TRBD1	TRBV7-9	.	TRBJ2-7	CASSSGQAASYEQYF	TGTGCCAGCAGTTCGGGACAGGCGGCCTCCTACGAGCAGTACTTC
TRBD1	TRBV2	.	TRBJ1-3	CASSELGQGSGNTIYF	TGTGCCAGCAGTGAATTGGGACAGGGATCCGGAAACACCATATATTTT
.	TRBV10-1	few	TRBJ1-4	CASSGYNTGRGATNEKLFF	TGCGCCAGCAGTGGATACAATACCGGCCGCGGAGCAACTAATGAAAAACTGTTTTTT
TRBD1	TRBV14	.	TRBJ2-5	CASSQAEGAETQYF	TGTGCCAGCAGCCAAGCTGAGGGGGCAGAGACCCAGTACTTC
.	TRBV5-6	.	TRBJ2-5	CASSPRGGQNTETQYF	TGTGCCAGCAGCCCCAGGGGCGGACAGAATACAGAGACCCAGTACTTC
TRBD1	TRBV10-3	.	TRBJ2-7	CAVTGREGARSEQYF	TGTGCCGTCACCGGACGAGAGGGGGCGAGGTCCGAGCAGTACTTC
TRBD1	TRBV29-1	.	TRBJ2-2	CSVAVPGGTGELFF	TGCAGCGTTGCAGTCCCAGGGGGCACCGGGGAGCTGTTTTTT
TRBD1	TRBV28	.	TRBJ2-3	CASSLGTGTVDTQYF	TGTGCCAGCAGTTTAGGGACAGGCACAGTGGATACGCAGTATTTT
TRBD1	TRBV5-7	.	TRBJ2-7	CASSVAFRGQGSYEQYF	TGTGCCAGCAGCGTGGCGTTTCGGGGACAGGGGTCCTACGAGCAGTACTTC
.	TRBV2	.	TRBJ2-7	CASSEGAHVYEQYF	TGTGCCAGCAGTGAGGGGGCCCACGTCTACGAGCAGTACTTC